The TCR beta chain described here comes from a study of identifying expanded T cells in peripheral blood. Trimming pared 0 bases from V and 5 bases from J, leaving 17 bases between. Per the germline V gene, CDR1 is SGHKS and CDR2 is YYEKEE (reference sequence). The CDR3 has 16 amino acids. The repertoire was sequenced with immunoSEQ multiplex PCR; TCRdb's copy has only in-frame clones and lacks some. The table records about 100,000 clones, 87% of them present only once. During the collection period, no donor immune events like infections were recorded. Sequencing was done on a sample of blood. The genes are TRBV5-5 and TRBJ2-5; D may be TRBD1 (6 bases). The TCR originated in a person aged 18 to 69 in good health. In nucleotides, the CDR3 is TGTGCCAGCAGCTTGGAAGGGGGTACTAGGATGGAGACCCAGTACTTC. Amino acids: CASSLEGGTRMETQYF.